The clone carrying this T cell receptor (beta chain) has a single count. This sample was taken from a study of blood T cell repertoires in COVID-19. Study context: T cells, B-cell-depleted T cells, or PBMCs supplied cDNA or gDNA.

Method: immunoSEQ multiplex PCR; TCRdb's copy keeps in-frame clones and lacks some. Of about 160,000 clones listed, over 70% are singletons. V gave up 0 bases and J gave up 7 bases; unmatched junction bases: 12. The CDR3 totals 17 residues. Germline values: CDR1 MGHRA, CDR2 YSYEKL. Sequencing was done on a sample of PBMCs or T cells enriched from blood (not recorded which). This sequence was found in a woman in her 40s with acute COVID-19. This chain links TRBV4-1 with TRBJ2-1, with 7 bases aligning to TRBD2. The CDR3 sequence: CASSQDEPSGEGNEQFF. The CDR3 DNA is TGCGCCAGCAGCCAAGATGAGCCTAGCGGAGAGGGGAATGAGCAGTTCTTC.